Shown below are 14 T cell receptor beta chains from a single sample sequenced in a study of blood T cell repertoires in COVID-19. The data were produced by immunoSEQ multiplex PCR, yet TCRdb's version contains in-frame clones alone and is incomplete. The data contain around 130,000 clones, roughly nine tenths of them singletons. Sequencing was carried out using peripheral blood. These receptors were collected from a man aged 55 to 70 with COVID-19, enrolled during active disease.

V and J are TRBV18 and TRBJ1-6, with 7 bases fitting TRBD1. The CDR3 totals 14 residues. With 4 bases clipped from V and 9 bases from J, the junction kept 6 bases outside the gene matches. The germline gives CDR1 KGHSH, CDR2 LQKENI. CDR3 DNA sequence: TGTGCCAGCTCACTGGGCAGGGGGAGTTCACCCCTCCACTTT. Translation: CASSLGRGSSPLHF. Based on the CDR3 plus reference TRBV18 and TRBJ1-6, the full variable domain is NAGVMQNPRHLVRRRGQEARLRCSPMKGHSHVYWYRQLPEEGLKFMVYLQKENIIDESGMPKERFSAEFPKEGPSILRIQQVVRGDSAAYFCASSLGRGSSPLHFGNGTRLTVT.

The chain is built from TRBV19 and TRBJ1-5; the D is unclear. The CDR3 is 15 amino acids. V lost 1 base and J 1 base, leaving 8 bases between the germline ends. In germline, CDR1 is LNHDA, CDR2 SQIVND (reference sequence). As DNA, the CDR3 is TGTGCCAGTAGTATAGGGGCGCAGAGCAATCAGCCCCAGCATTTT. Its protein product is CASSIGAQSNQPQHF. The complete variable domain, with remaining parts taken from reference TRBV19 and TRBJ1-5, reads DGGITQSPKYLFRKEGQNVTLSCEQNLNHDAMYWYRQDPGQGLRLIYYSQIVNDFQKGDIAEGYSVSREKKESFPLTVTSAQKNPTAFYLCASSIGAQSNQPQHFGDGTRLSIL.

This clone was seen just once. This rearrangement joins TRBV6-1 to TRBJ2-7, with a possible D match to TRBD2 (5 bases). V dropped 2 bases and J dropped 0 bases, with 14 bases sitting between them. The CDR3 spans 16 residues. CDR1 is MNHNS, CDR2 SASEGT, per germline. The CDR3: CASSEFEGIPSYEQYF. For the CDR3, the DNA is TGTGCCAGCAGTGAATTCGAGGGAATTCCCTCCTACGAGCAGTACTTC.

The V and J genes are TRBV28 and TRBJ1-5, with D possibly being TRBD1 (5 bases). Trimming took off 5 bases at V and 6 bases at J, with 14 bases between the two ends. There are 14 residues in the CDR3. Germline CDR1 is MDHEN and CDR2 is SYDVKM. CDR3 DNA sequence: TGTGCCAGCAGTCCCGGGACGGAGGGTCAGCCCCAGCATTTT. Translation: CASSPGTEGQPQHF.

The chain joins TRBV25-1 to TRBJ1-1, with 8 bases lining up with TRBD1. V was pared by 2 bases and J by 3 bases, with 5 bases of the junction left unmatched. The CDR3 is 15 amino acids. Looked up from germline, CDR1 is MGHDK and CDR2 is SYGVNS. This chain's CDR3 is CASSEAGGEYTEAFF. CDR3 nucleotides: TGTGCCAGCAGTGAAGCAGGGGGCGAGTACACTGAAGCTTTCTTT.

The CDR3 here is CASSGGLAGPSYNEQFF. The CDR3 DNA sequence: TGTGCCAGCAGCGGGGGACTAGCGGGCCCTTCCTACAATGAGCAGTTCTTC. The chain recombines TRBV7-3 with TRBJ2-1; 12 nucleotides align to TRBD2. V lost 5 bases, J lost 1 base, and 6 bases stayed unmatched. The CDR3 is made up of 17 amino acids. The germline V gene encodes CDR1 SGHTA and CDR2 FQGTGA.

The genes are TRBV7-9 and TRBJ1-6; 7 bases align to TRBD1. Germline V CDR1 and CDR2: SEHNR, FQNEAQ (reference sequence). The CDR3 is made up of 17 amino acids. V lost 4 bases, J lost 7 bases, and 13 bases stayed unmatched. The CDR3 DNA follows: TGTGCCAGCAGCTCGCCCGAACGGACAGGTGGCAATTCACCCCTCCACTTT. It codes for CASSSPERTGGNSPLHF.

The V call is TRBV5-1, the J call TRBJ2-1, with 9 bases lining up with TRBD1. Looked up from germline, CDR1 is SGHRS and CDR2 is YFSETQ. J gave up 0 bases and V 4 bases, and 2 bases lay outside the gene matches. The CDR3 length is 15 residues. Written as DNA, the CDR3 is TGCGCCAGCAGCAGGGGACAGGGCTCCTACAATGAGCAGTTCTTC. Residues: CASSRGQGSYNEQFF.

This clone was recorded only once. The chain employs TRBV19 and TRBJ1-4; 9 bases fit TRBD1. With 8 bases clipped from V and 0 bases from J, the junction kept 4 bases outside the gene matches. Germline CDR1 and CDR2: LNHDA and SQIVND (reference sequence). This CDR3 has 15 residues. In DNA, the CDR3 is TGTGCCAGTCGGACAGGGGACGCAACTAATGAAAAACTGTTTTTT. This codes for CASRTGDATNEKLFF.

The chain joins TRBV10-3 to TRBJ2-5, with 9 bases matching TRBD2. There are 17 residues in the CDR3. J was trimmed by 5 bases and V by 0 bases; bases with no gene match: 10. In germline, CDR1 is ENHRY, CDR2 SYGVKD. The CDR3 protein is CAISESASGIGGETQYF. The CDR3 DNA reads as TGTGCCATCAGTGAGTCAGCTAGCGGGATAGGAGGGGAGACCCAGTACTTC.

The J gene is TRBJ2-3, the V gene TRBV29-1, with 7 bases lining up with TRBD2. The CDR3 runs to 13 residues. J was trimmed by 2 bases and V by 3 bases; bases with no gene match: 2. Germline V CDR1 and CDR2: SQVTM, ANQGSEA. CDR3 region: CSVEGGDTDTQYF. The CDR3 region has the DNA TGCAGCGTTGAGGGAGGGGACACAGATACGCAGTATTTT.

The chain combines TRBV10-3 with TRBJ2-2; 9 bases line up with TRBD2. This CDR3 spans 14 amino acids. In germline, CDR1 is ENHRY, CDR2 SYGVKD. V dropped 6 bases and J dropped 8; count of bases not matched to a gene: 7. Here the CDR3 DNA reads TGTGCCATCAGGGCGACTAGCGGAGGGGGGGAGCTGTTTTTT. Protein: CAIRATSGGGELFF.

The V call is TRBV7-2, the J call TRBJ1-5, with 7 bases that match TRBD1. The junction had 6 bases not matched to a gene; V was cut back by 9 bases and J by 4 bases. This CDR3 comprises 13 residues. The germline V gene encodes CDR1 SGHTA and CDR2 FQGNSA. The CDR3 DNA is TGTGCCAGTTCCCAGGGGGTAAATCAGCCCCAGCATTTT. Encoded protein: CASSQGVNQPQHF. The full variable domain, its missing parts supplied by reference TRBV7-2 and TRBJ1-5, is GAGVSQSPSNKVTEKGKDVELRCDPISGHTALYWYRQSLGQGLEFLIYFQGNSAPDKSGLPSDRFSAERTGGSVSTLTIQRTQQEDSAVYLCASSQGVNQPQHFGDGTRLSIL.

The chain recombines TRBV28 with TRBJ2-1, with 8 bases that match TRBD2. The CDR3 has 17 residues. Germline V gene data show CDR1 as MDHEN and CDR2 as SYDVKM. The V and J ends lost 4 bases and 0 bases, in that order; junction bases with no gene match: 8. The CDR3 DNA is TGTGCCAGCAGTTCAAATATAGCGGGAATCTCCTACAATGAGCAGTTCTTC. This gives the protein CASSSNIAGISYNEQFF.